Following are 20 T cell receptor beta chains from one sample sequenced in a study of T cell repertoires in cytomegalovirus infection. TCRdb independently ran MiXCR on the reads; one entry per CDR3 protein. The data contain 600,000 to 800,000 distinct CDR3 sequences, approximately 24% of them singletons. The material sequenced was CD8+ T cells from PBMCs. The receptors shown here come from a human donor in good health (CMV status not recorded). Some clones in this sample may be carry-over from other donors' samples.

This clonotype was recorded at least ten times. The chain joins TRBV7-2 to TRBJ2-1; 8 positions match TRBD1. The length of the CDR3 is 15 residues. The germline gives CDR1 SGHTA, CDR2 FQGNSA. The V segment lost 3 bases and the J segment 6 bases; nucleotides outside the gene matches: 7. The CDR3 DNA is TGTGCCAGCAGCTTGGAACCGACAGGGGCCAATGAGCAGTTCTTC. It specifies CASSLEPTGANEQFF.

This clonotype has at least ten counts. The chain couples TRBV10-3 to TRBJ1-2; D uncertain. V was trimmed by 3 bases and J by 7 bases, leaving 9 bases between them. This CDR3 region has 12 residues. The germline CDR1 and CDR2 sequences are ENHRY and SYGVKD. DNA for the CDR3: TGTGCCATCAGTGACCCCAGGTCTGGCTACACCTTC. The encoded protein is CAISDPRSGYTF.

This clonotype was seen a few times. The rearrangement joins TRBV15 to TRBJ1-3; D gene uncertain. The CDR3 totals 13 residues. Germline CDR1 is LNHNV and CDR2 is YYDKDF (reference sequence). Trimming pared 5 bases from V and 0 bases from J, leaving 5 bases between. The CDR3 nucleotides read TGTGCCACCAGCTGGGGCTCTGGAAACACCATATATTTT. Amino acid sequence: CATSWGSGNTIYF.

The J gene is TRBJ1-4, the V gene TRBV7-8, with a possible D match to TRBD1 (5 bases). Germline V lookup: CDR1 SGHVS, CDR2 FQNEAQ. The V end lost 5 bases, the J end lost 0 bases, and 10 bases lay between the germline ends. CDR3 size: 15 residues. This CDR3 is CASSTGHPTNEKLFF. DNA for the CDR3: TGTGCCAGCAGCACCGGACACCCAACTAATGAAAAACTGTTTTTT.

The chain is built from TRBV10-3 and TRBJ2-7; 11 bases fit TRBD1. Germline V gene lookup returns CDR1 ENHRY and CDR2 SYGVKD. The CDR3 has 13 residues. With 7 bases clipped from V and 5 bases from J, the junction kept 4 bases outside the gene matches. CDR3 in DNA: TGTGCCATCATGGGACAGGGGGTCCACGAGCAGTACTTC. It encodes CAIMGQGVHEQYF.

This clonotype was detected a few times. The chain couples TRBV6-6 to TRBJ1-5, with 12 bases matching TRBD1. The V and J ends lost 2 bases and 1 base, in that order; junction bases with no gene match: 9. Germline V CDR1 and CDR2: MNHNY, SVGAGI (reference sequence). CDR3 length: 19 residues. This chain's CDR3 is CASSYLRDRGPGSNQPQHF. The CDR3 DNA follows: TGTGCCAGCAGTTACCTCCGGGACAGGGGGCCTGGCAGCAATCAGCCCCAGCATTTT.

Only a few counts were recorded for this clonotype. The chain combines TRBV28 with TRBJ2-2, with TRBD2 identical over 13 bases. V gave up 3 bases and J gave up 1 base; unmatched junction bases: 11. The CDR3 covers 20 residues. Germline V lookup: CDR1 MDHEN, CDR2 SYDVKM. CDR3 bases: TGTGCCAGCAGTTTCCCGCTTCCAGGACTAGCGGGGGAGAACACCGGGGAGCTGTTTTTT. Amino acids: CASSFPLPGLAGENTGELFF. Full variable domain (rest looked up from reference TRBV28 and TRBJ2-2): DVKVTQSSRYLVKRTGEKVFLECVQDMDHENMFWYRQDPGLGLRLIYFSYDVKMKEKGDIPEGYSVSREKKERFSLILESASTNQTSMYLCASSFPLPGLAGENTGELFFGEGSRLTVL.

This clonotype was picked up many times. This chain joins TRBV7-6 and TRBJ2-1; no clear D. The CDR3 is made up of 13 amino acids. The germline V and J ends were trimmed by 3 bases and 7 bases, with 10 bases remaining between them. CDR1 is SGHVS, CDR2 FNYEAQ, per germline. CDR3 loop: CASSFAEINEQFF. The CDR3 bases are TGTGCCAGCAGCTTCGCCGAAATAAATGAGCAGTTCTTC.

This clonotype occurred many times. The chain links TRBV28 to TRBJ1-5, with a possible D match to TRBD1 (5 bases). The CDR3 totals 13 residues. Trimming pared 3 bases from V and 7 bases from J, leaving 10 bases between. In germline, CDR1 is MDHEN, CDR2 SYDVKM. The CDR3 DNA follows: TGTGCCAGCAGTTTGGAAGGGGTCCAGCCCCAGCATTTT. This gives the protein CASSLEGVQPQHF. The full variable domain, with the rest looked up from reference TRBV28 and TRBJ1-5, is DVKVTQSSRYLVKRTGEKVFLECVQDMDHENMFWYRQDPGLGLRLIYFSYDVKMKEKGDIPEGYSVSREKKERFSLILESASTNQTSMYLCASSLEGVQPQHFGDGTRLSIL.

The rearrangement joins TRBV7-9 to TRBJ2-2; D unresolved. V was pared by 1 base and J by 7 bases, with 7 bases between. Germline V CDR1 and CDR2: SEHNR, FQNEAQ (reference sequence). The CDR3 totals 13 residues. Here the CDR3 reads CASSLERLGELFF. CDR3 bases: TGTGCCAGCAGCTTAGAGAGACTCGGGGAGCTGTTTTTT.

The chain is built from TRBV28 and TRBJ2-3; D perhaps matches TRBD2 (6 bases). V gave up 6 bases and J gave up 5 bases, with 18 bases separating them. This CDR3 has 15 residues. Germline V gives CDR1 MDHEN, CDR2 SYDVKM. The CDR3 here is CASSRDLAGIDTQYF. The DNA of the CDR3 is TGTGCCAGCAGCAGAGACCTGGCGGGAATAGATACGCAGTATTTT.

The chain carries TRBV5-4 and TRBJ2-5, with TRBD2 identical over 9 bases. This CDR3 has 16 amino acids. With 3 bases clipped from V and 2 bases from J, the junction kept 8 bases outside the gene matches. Germline V gene sequence: CDR1 SGHNT, CDR2 YYREEE (reference sequence). This CDR3 is CASSSSRGGSQETQYF. The CDR3 coding sequence is TGTGCCAGCAGCTCGTCGCGGGGGGGTTCACAAGAGACCCAGTACTTC. The entire variable domain, with the rest obtained from reference TRBV5-4 and TRBJ2-5, is as follows: ETGVTQSPTHLIKTRGQQVTLRCSSQSGHNTVSWYQQALGQGPQFIFQYYREEENGRGNFPPRFSGLQFPNYSSELNVNALELDDSALYLCASSSSRGGSQETQYFGPGTRLLVL.

This clonotype was found many times. The chain couples TRBV7-6 to TRBJ2-2; no clear D gene. CDR1 is SGHVS and CDR2 is FNYEAQ in the germline V gene. The CDR3 length is 16 residues. V dropped 3 bases and J dropped 3 bases, with 14 bases sitting between them. CDR3 residues: CASSFVAHEDTGELFF. The CDR3 nucleotides are TGTGCCAGCAGCTTCGTCGCCCACGAGGACACCGGGGAGCTGTTTTTT.

This clonotype appeared many times. The chain recombines TRBV4-1 with TRBJ1-1; the D gene is possibly TRBD1 (5 bases). Trimming removed 0 bases from V and 5 bases from J, with 19 bases in between. From germline, CDR1 is MGHRA and CDR2 YSYEKL. The CDR3 is 17 residues long. For the CDR3, the DNA is TGCGCCAGCAGCCAAGAGGAAATCTCACTTGGGGGTACTGAAGCTTTCTTT. Its protein product is CASSQEEISLGGTEAFF.

The table lists this clonotype with a few counts. The chain has TRBV27 and TRBJ1-2; 7 bases line up with TRBD1. The germline gives CDR1 MNHEY, CDR2 SMNVEV (reference sequence). The V and J ends lost 1 base and 4 bases, in that order; junction bases with no gene match: 6. This CDR3 contains 15 residues. CDR3 in DNA: TGTGCCAGCAGTTTATATGGGACAGCCTCCTATGGCTACACCTTC. This gives the protein CASSLYGTASYGYTF.

The chain couples TRBV20-1 to TRBJ1-5, with 10 nucleotides matching TRBD1. The germline V gene has CDR1 DFQATT and CDR2 SNEGSKA (reference sequence). Losses at the gene ends were 6 bases for V and 6 bases for J; bases not matched to a gene: 5. The CDR3 covers 13 residues. In DNA form, the CDR3 reads TGCAGTGCCGGGGACAGGGGAGGTCAGCCCCAGCATTTT. It specifies CSAGDRGGQPQHF.

This clonotype has a handful of counts. The chain links TRBV12-3 or TRBV12-4 to TRBJ1-2, with TRBD1 as a possible D gene (5 bases). The CDR3 covers 12 residues. V was cut by 5 bases and J by 10 bases, with 14 bases left in between. The DNA of the CDR3 is TGTGCCAGCAGTCCGGGACGCCTGGACTACACCTTC. Translating it yields CASSPGRLDYTF.

The table lists this clonotype with many counts. The chain couples TRBV12-3 or TRBV12-4 to TRBJ2-1; 9 positions match TRBD1. V lost 6 bases and J lost 0; bases outside the gene matches: 15. CDR3 size: 19 residues. The CDR3 region has the DNA TGTGCCAGCAGGGGGGACAGGGAGGGAGGCCGGAGCTCCTACAATGAGCAGTTCTTC. It yields the protein CASRGDREGGRSSYNEQFF.

This clonotype has only a few counts. This chain uses TRBV18 with TRBJ1-2; D gene unclear. CDR1 is KGHSH, CDR2 LQKENI, per germline. Trimming left V 3 bases short and J 6 bases short, with 11 bases between. The CDR3 loop spans 13 amino acids. The CDR3 spells CASSPPVWDGYTF. The CDR3 DNA reads as TGTGCCAGCTCACCTCCCGTTTGGGATGGCTACACCTTC. Filled out from reference TRBV18 and TRBJ1-2, the complete variable domain reads NAGVMQNPRHLVRRRGQEARLRCSPMKGHSHVYWYRQLPEEGLKFMVYLQKENIIDESGMPKERFSAEFPKEGPSILRIQQVVRGDSAAYFCASSPPVWDGYTFGSGTRLTVV.

A few counts support this clonotype. This sequence joins TRBV6-2 or TRBV6-3 and TRBJ1-2; no firm D call. Germline V gene lookup returns CDR1 MNHEY and CDR2 SVGEGT. The V end was cut by 6 bases, the J end by 0 bases, with 14 bases between. The CDR3 contains 15 residues. The CDR3 spells CASSPDRLTNYGYTF. The CDR3, as DNA: TGTGCCAGCAGCCCAGACCGCCTCACTAACTATGGCTACACCTTC.